The next 20 T cell receptor beta chains were all read from a single sample in a study of OX40 agonist ivuxolimab in advanced cancers. The protocol was immunoSEQ multiplex PCR, while the TCRdb copy is restricted to in-frame clones and leaves out a portion. This sample has some 64,000 clones, with approximately 84% found just once. Material: CD4+ or CD8+ T cells sorted from blood, obtained in a trial of the OX40 agonist ivuxolimab. All receptors come from an adult with an advanced solid tumor such as melanoma, head and neck, liver or kidney cancer.

The V gene is TRBV11-2, the J gene TRBJ2-1; TRBD1 or TRBD2 may be the D gene (5 bases each). In germline, CDR1 is SGHAT, CDR2 FQNNGV. The CDR3 extends over 15 amino acids. The V gene lost 6 bases and the J gene lost 1 base, with 13 bases spanning the gap. The DNA for the CDR3 is TGTGCCAGCAGTATTCGGGACGGATCCTACAATGAGCAGTTCTTC. Residues: CASSIRDGSYNEQFF. Combining the CDR3 with reference TRBV11-2 and TRBJ2-1 gives the whole variable domain EAGVAQSPRYKIIEKRQSVAFWCNPISGHATLYWYQQILGQGPKLLIQFQNNGVVDDSQLPKDRFSAERLKGVDSTLKIQPAKLEDSAVYLCASSIRDGSYNEQFFGPGTRLTVL.

The chain links TRBV15 to TRBJ2-6, with D hard to call. This CDR3 spans 17 amino acids. V lost 0 bases and J lost 0, with 9 bases in between. From germline, CDR1 is LNHNV and CDR2 YYDKDF (reference sequence). CDR3 sequence reads: CATSRDLLPSGANVLTF. CDR3 nucleotide sequence: TGTGCCACCAGCAGAGATTTGCTCCCCTCTGGGGCCAACGTCCTGACTTTC.

The V call is TRBV16, the J call TRBJ2-3; TRBD1 matches 8 bases. With V trimmed by 2 bases and J by 4 bases, 5 bases remained unmatched. Germline V lookup: CDR1 KGHSY, CDR2 FQNENV. The CDR3 extends over 15 amino acids. The CDR3 DNA reads as TGTGCCAGCAGCCAACCGACAGGGGCGTCAGATACGCAGTATTTT. It encodes CASSQPTGASDTQYF.

The chain carries TRBV7-2 and TRBJ1-2; D might be TRBD1 (5 bases). Between the trimmed V and J ends, which lost 1 base and 5 bases, there was a span of 11 bases. This CDR3 is 14 amino acids long. The V gene's germline CDR1 is SGHTA and CDR2 FQGNSA. The CDR3 DNA sequence: TGTGCCAGCAGCTTAGGTGCTGGGGGGTATGGCTACACCTTC. Translation gives CASSLGAGGYGYTF.

This clone was observed a few times. V is TRBV6-5 and J is TRBJ1-2; no clear D gene. The V gene lost 5 bases and the J gene lost 4 bases, with 11 bases spanning the gap. Germline V gene data show CDR1 as MNHEY and CDR2 as SVGAGI. The CDR3 is 13 residues long. CDR3 region: CASSPGPAYGYTF. The CDR3 nucleotides are TGTGCCAGCAGTCCCGGGCCGGCCTATGGCTACACCTTC.

This clone was observed a single time. The gene calls are TRBV5-6 and TRBJ1-2, with a weak D call TRBD1 (6 bases). CDR3 size: 16 residues. Trimming stripped 1 base from V and 4 bases from J, with 17 bases between. Looked up from germline, CDR1 is SGHDT and CDR2 is YYEEEE. CDR3 loop: CASSLRLNGGIYGYTF. The CDR3 DNA sequence: TGTGCCAGCAGCTTGAGGCTTAATGGGGGCATCTATGGCTACACCTTC.

This clone occurred a few times. The chain combines TRBV2 with TRBJ2-7, with D possibly TRBD2 on 6 matching bases. The CDR3 is 14 residues long. CDR1 is SNHLY, CDR2 FYNNEI, per germline. V lost 6 bases, J lost 0 bases, and 12 bases lay in between. The CDR3: CASREGRLSYEQYF. The CDR3 region has the DNA TGTGCCAGCAGGGAGGGACGGCTCTCCTACGAGCAGTACTTC.

This clone was seen at least ten times. This chain links TRBV30 with TRBJ2-6; no definite D call. V was trimmed by 4 bases and J by 4 bases, leaving 17 bases between them. This CDR3 is built from 16 residues. Germline CDR1 is GTSNPN and CDR2 is SVGIG (reference sequence). CDR3: CAWTSGPAAGANVLTF. CDR3 nucleotide sequence: TGTGCCTGGACCTCGGGCCCGGCAGCGGGGGCCAACGTCCTGACTTTC.

The chain joins TRBV7-8 to TRBJ2-2, with D maybe TRBD1 (7 bases). The CDR3 totals 17 residues. V was pared by 2 bases and J by 10 bases, with 23 bases between. CDR1 is SGHVS, CDR2 FQNEAQ, per germline. The CDR3, as DNA: TGTGCCAGCAGCTTAAGTCCGCGGGGCCAAAGGGGGCCGGAGCTGTTTTTT. It encodes CASSLSPRGQRGPELFF.

This chain joins TRBV30 and TRBJ2-7, with D tentatively TRBD2 (5 bases). CDR3 length: 14 amino acids. Trimming cost V 0 bases and J 2 bases, with 11 bases left between them. Germline V gene sequence: CDR1 GTSNPN, CDR2 SVGIG (reference sequence). Written as DNA, the CDR3 is TGTGCCTGGAGTGTAGAGGGCGGAACCTACGAGCAGTACTTC. It codes for CAWSVEGGTYEQYF.

The V and J genes are TRBV4-3 and TRBJ2-5; 7 bases map to TRBD1. The J call may be incorrect, as the DNA end agrees better with TRBJ2-7. The CDR3 is 16 amino acids. Germline CDR1 and CDR2: LGHNA and YSLEER. The CDR3 loop reads CASSQNPGQRLYEQYF. Here the CDR3 DNA reads TGCGCCAGCAGCCAGAACCCGGGACAGAGATTATACGAGCAGTACTTC.

This clone was detected only once. V and J are TRBV2 and TRBJ1-1; D is perhaps TRBD1 (5 bases). The length of the CDR3 is 13 residues. Germline CDR1 reads SNHLY; CDR2 reads FYNNEI. The V end lost 4 bases, the J end lost 4 bases, and 10 bases lay between the germline ends. The CDR3 reads CASSARGSTEAFF. DNA of the CDR3: TGTGCCAGCAGTGCCCGGGGGTCCACTGAAGCTTTCTTT.

The rearrangement links TRBV10-3 to TRBJ2-4, with a weak D call TRBD2 (7 bases). The V end was cut by 0 bases, the J end by 2 bases, with 11 bases between. This CDR3 region has 16 residues. The V gene's germline CDR1 is ENHRY and CDR2 SYGVKD. CDR3 loop: CAISESGGPPKNIQYF. The CDR3 coding sequence is TGTGCCATCAGTGAGTCGGGGGGGCCACCCAAAAACATTCAGTACTTC.

This clone was seen a handful of times. The chain links TRBV14 to TRBJ1-1; D ambiguous. With 0 bases removed from V and 8 bases from J, the gap between germline ends came to 7 bases. The CDR3 totals 12 residues. CDR1 is SGHDN, CDR2 FVKESK, per germline. The CDR3 reads CASSQEGGEAFF. The CDR3, as DNA: TGTGCCAGCAGCCAAGAGGGCGGGGAAGCTTTCTTT. The complete variable domain, with remaining parts taken from reference TRBV14 and TRBJ1-1, reads EAGVTQFPSHSVIEKGQTVTLRCDPISGHDNLYWYRRVMGKEIKFLLHFVKESKQDESGMPNNRFLAERTGGTYSTLKVQPAELEDSGVYFCASSQEGGEAFFGQGTRLTVV.

J is TRBJ1-5 and V is TRBV11-2, with D perhaps matching TRBD1 (6 bases). V gave up 6 bases and J gave up 2 bases, with 14 bases separating them. The CDR3 extends over 15 amino acids. Germline CDR1 and CDR2: SGHAT and FQNNGV. The CDR3 is CASSLSGAGNQPQHF. CDR3 DNA sequence: TGTGCCAGCAGTCTGTCAGGGGCGGGCAATCAGCCCCAGCATTTT.

The chain combines TRBV7-8 with TRBJ1-5; unclear D gene. CDR1 and CDR2 from the germline V gene are SGHVS and FQNEAQ. The CDR3 has 15 amino acids. The ends were cut back, 5 bases at V and 3 bases at J, with 14 bases in the middle. CDR3 nucleotide sequence: TGTGCCAGCAGCCCGGGAACAGTTAACAATCAGCCCCAGCATTTT. The encoded protein is CASSPGTVNNQPQHF.

This clone was recorded only once. The chain recombines TRBV5-6 with TRBJ2-7; TRBD1 is a possible D gene (5 bases). The V end was cut by 4 bases, the J end by 3 bases, with 23 bases between. From germline, CDR1 is SGHDT and CDR2 YYEEEE. The CDR3 spans 17 residues. DNA for the CDR3: TGTGCCAGCAGCCTTCCCCAGGGAACCCGAATCTTCTACGAGCAGTACTTC. This sequence encodes CASSLPQGTRIFYEQYF. The entire variable domain, with the rest obtained from reference TRBV5-6 and TRBJ2-7, is as follows: DAGVTQSPTHLIKTRGQQVTLRCSPKSGHDTVSWYQQALGQGPQFIFQYYEEEERQRGNFPDRFSGHQFPNYSSELNVNALLLGDSALYLCASSLPQGTRIFYEQYFGPGTRLTVT.

The rearrangement links TRBV18 to TRBJ1-2, with no clear D. The CDR3 has 13 residues. Germline CDR1 and CDR2: KGHSH and LQKENI. Trimming removed 5 bases from V and 4 bases from J, with 11 bases in between. CDR3 loop: CASSEVGRYGYTF. DNA of the CDR3: TGTGCCAGCTCAGAGGTCGGTCGCTATGGCTACACCTTC.

The rearrangement uses TRBV30 and TRBJ2-3; TRBD1 is a possible D gene (5 bases). V was pared by 3 bases and J by 3 bases, with 10 bases between. From germline, CDR1 is GTSNPN and CDR2 SVGIG (reference sequence). This CDR3 comprises 13 residues. The CDR3 DNA reads TGTGCCTGGAGGATTCAGGGAACAGATACGCAGTATTTT. Translating gives CAWRIQGTDTQYF.

The chain links TRBV9 to TRBJ2-1; perhaps TRBD2 as D (6 bases). The CDR3 has 15 residues. The ends were cut back, 1 base at V and 0 bases at J, with 8 bases in the middle. Germline assignment: CDR1 SGDLS and CDR2 YYNGEE. The CDR3: CASSVSGVSYNEQFF. In DNA form, the CDR3 reads TGTGCCAGCAGCGTATCGGGGGTCTCCTACAATGAGCAGTTCTTC.